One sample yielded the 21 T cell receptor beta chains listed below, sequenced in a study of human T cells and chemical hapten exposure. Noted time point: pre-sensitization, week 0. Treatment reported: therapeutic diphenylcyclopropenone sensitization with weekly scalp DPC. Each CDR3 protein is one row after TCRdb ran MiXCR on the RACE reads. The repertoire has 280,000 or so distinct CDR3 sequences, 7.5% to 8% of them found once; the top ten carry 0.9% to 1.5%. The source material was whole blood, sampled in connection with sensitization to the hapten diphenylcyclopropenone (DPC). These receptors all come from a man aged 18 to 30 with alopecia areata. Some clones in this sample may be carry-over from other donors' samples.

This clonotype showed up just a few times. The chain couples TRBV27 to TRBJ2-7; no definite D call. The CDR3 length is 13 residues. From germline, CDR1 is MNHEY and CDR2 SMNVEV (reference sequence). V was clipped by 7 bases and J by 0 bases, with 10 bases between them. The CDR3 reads CASKVVSSYEQYF. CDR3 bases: TGTGCCAGCAAGGTGGTTAGCTCCTACGAGCAGTACTTC.

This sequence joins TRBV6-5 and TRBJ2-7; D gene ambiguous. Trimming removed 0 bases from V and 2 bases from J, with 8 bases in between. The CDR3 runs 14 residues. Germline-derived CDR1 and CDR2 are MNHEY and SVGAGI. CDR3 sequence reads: CASSYSRKAYEQYV. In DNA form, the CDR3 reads TGTGCCAGCAGTTACTCTCGCAAGGCCTACGAGCAGTACGTC.

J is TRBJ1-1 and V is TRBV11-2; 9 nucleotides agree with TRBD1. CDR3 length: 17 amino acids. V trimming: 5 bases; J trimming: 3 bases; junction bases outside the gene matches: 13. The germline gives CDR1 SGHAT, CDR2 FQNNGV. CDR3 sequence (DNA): TGTGCCAGCAGCCCTGGGAAAAGGGACAGGGCGGACACTGAAGCTTTCTTT. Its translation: CASSPGKRDRADTEAFF.

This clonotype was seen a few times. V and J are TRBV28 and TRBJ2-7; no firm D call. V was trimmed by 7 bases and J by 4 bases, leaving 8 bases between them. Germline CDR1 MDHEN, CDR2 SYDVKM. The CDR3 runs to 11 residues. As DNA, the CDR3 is TGTGCCAGCACCGCCACTTACGAGCAGTACTTC. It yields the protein CASTATYEQYF.

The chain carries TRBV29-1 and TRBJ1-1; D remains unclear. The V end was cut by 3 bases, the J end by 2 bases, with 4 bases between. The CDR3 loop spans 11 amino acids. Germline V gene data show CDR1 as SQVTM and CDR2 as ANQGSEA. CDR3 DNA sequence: TGCAGCGTTGAGAGAAACACTGAAGCTTTCTTT. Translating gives CSVERNTEAFF.

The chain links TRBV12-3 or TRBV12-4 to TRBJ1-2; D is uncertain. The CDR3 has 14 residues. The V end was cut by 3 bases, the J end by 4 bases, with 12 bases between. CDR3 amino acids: CASSLGGLSYGYTF. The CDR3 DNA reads TGTGCCAGCAGTTTGGGTGGTCTTAGCTATGGCTACACCTTC.

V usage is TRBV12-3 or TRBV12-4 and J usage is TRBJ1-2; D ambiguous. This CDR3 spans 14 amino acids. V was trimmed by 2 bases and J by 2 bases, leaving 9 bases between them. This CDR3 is CASSLLEGNYGYTF. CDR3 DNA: TGTGCCAGCAGTTTACTTGAGGGAAACTATGGCTACACCTTC.

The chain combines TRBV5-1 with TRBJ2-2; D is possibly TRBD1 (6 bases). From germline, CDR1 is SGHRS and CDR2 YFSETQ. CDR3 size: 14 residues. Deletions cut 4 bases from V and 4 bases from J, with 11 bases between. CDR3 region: CASSPGHITGELFF. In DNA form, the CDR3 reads TGCGCCAGCAGCCCGGGACACATCACCGGGGAGCTGTTTTTT.

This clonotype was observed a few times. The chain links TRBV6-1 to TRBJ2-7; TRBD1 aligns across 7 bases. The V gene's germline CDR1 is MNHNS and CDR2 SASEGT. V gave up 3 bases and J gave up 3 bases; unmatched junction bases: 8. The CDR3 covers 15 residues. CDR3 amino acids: CASSDSPTGIYEQYV. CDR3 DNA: TGTGCCAGCAGTGACTCCCCGACAGGGATCTACGAGCAGTACGTC.

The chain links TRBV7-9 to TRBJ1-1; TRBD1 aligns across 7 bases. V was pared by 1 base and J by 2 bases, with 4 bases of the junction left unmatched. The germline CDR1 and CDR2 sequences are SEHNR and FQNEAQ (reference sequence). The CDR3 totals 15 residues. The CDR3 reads CASSLVPGGNTEAFF. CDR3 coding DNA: TGTGCCAGCAGCTTAGTTCCAGGGGGAAACACTGAAGCTTTCTTT.

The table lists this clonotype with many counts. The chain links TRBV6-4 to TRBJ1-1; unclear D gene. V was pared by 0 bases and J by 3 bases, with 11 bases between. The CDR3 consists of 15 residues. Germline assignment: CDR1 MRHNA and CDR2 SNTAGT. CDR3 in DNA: TGTGCCAGCAGTGACTCGAGTGACGGCTACACTGAAGCTTTCTTT. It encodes CASSDSSDGYTEAFF.

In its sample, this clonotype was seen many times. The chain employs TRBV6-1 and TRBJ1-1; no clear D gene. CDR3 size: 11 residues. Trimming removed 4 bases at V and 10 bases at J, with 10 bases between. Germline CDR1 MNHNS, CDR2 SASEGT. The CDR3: CASSALQRAFF. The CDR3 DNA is TGTGCCAGCAGTGCCCTCCAGAGAGCTTTCTTT.

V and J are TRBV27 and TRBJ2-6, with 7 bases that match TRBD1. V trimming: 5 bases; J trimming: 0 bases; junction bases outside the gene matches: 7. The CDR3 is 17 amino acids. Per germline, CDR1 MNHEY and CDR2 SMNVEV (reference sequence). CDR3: CASSPGQFSSGANVLTF. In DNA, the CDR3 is TGTGCCAGCAGTCCGGGACAGTTCAGCTCTGGGGCCAACGTCCTGACTTTC.

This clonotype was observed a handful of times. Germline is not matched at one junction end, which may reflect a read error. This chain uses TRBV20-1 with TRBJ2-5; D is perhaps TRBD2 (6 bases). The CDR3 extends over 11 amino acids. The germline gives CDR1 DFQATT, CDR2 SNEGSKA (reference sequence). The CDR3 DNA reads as TGCAGTGCGTCGGCCGGGCTGGGGAGGCACTTC. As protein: CSASAGLGRHF.

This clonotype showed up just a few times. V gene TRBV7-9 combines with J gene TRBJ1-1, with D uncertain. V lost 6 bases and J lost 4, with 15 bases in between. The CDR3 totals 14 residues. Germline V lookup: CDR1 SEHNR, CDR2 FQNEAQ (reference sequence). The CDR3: CASSSESRFTEAFF. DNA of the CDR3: TGTGCCAGCAGTTCGGAGAGCCGGTTCACTGAAGCTTTCTTT.

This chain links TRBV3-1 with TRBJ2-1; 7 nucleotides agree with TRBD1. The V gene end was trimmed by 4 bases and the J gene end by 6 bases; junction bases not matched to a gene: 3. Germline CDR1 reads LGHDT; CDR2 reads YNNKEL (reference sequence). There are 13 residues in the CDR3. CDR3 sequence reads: CASSLGTANEQFF. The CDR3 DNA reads TGTGCCAGCAGCCTAGGGACAGCCAATGAGCAGTTCTTC.

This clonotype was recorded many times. CDR3 sequence: CASSYPRGSGINTGELFF. The CDR3 DNA reads TGTGCCAGCAGTTACCCCCGGGGGAGCGGTATTAACACCGGGGAGCTGTTTTTT. J is TRBJ2-2 and V is TRBV6-2 or TRBV6-3, with D possibly being TRBD2 (6 bases). The CDR3 length is 18 residues. The germline V gene encodes CDR1 MNHEY and CDR2 SVGEGT. The V gene lost 2 bases and the J gene lost 2 bases, with 18 bases spanning the gap.

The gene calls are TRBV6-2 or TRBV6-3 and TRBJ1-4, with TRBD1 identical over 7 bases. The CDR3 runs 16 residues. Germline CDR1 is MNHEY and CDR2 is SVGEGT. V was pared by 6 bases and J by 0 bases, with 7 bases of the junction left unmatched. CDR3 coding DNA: TGTGCCAGCAGAAAAGCCGGGACAGCAACTAATGAAAAACTGTTTTTT. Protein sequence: CASRKAGTATNEKLFF.

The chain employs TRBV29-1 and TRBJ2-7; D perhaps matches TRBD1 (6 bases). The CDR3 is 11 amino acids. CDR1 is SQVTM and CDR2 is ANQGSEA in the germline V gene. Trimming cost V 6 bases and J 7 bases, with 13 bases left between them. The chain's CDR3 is CSVGEDREQYF. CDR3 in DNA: TGCAGCGTAGGAGAAGACAGGGAGCAGTACTTC.

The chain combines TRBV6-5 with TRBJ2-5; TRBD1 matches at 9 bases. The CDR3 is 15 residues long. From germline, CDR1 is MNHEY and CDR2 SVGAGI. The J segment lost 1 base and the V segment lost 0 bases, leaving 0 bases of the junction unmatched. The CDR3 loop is CASSYSGQGQETQYF. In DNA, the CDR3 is TGTGCCAGCAGTTACTCGGGACAGGGCCAAGAGACCCAGTACTTC.

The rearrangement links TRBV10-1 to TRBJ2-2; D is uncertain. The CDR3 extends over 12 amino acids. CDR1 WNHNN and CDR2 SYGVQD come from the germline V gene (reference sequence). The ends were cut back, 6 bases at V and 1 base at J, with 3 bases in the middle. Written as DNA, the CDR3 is TGCGCCAGCAGCATGAACACCGGGGAGCTGTTTTTT. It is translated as CASSMNTGELFF.